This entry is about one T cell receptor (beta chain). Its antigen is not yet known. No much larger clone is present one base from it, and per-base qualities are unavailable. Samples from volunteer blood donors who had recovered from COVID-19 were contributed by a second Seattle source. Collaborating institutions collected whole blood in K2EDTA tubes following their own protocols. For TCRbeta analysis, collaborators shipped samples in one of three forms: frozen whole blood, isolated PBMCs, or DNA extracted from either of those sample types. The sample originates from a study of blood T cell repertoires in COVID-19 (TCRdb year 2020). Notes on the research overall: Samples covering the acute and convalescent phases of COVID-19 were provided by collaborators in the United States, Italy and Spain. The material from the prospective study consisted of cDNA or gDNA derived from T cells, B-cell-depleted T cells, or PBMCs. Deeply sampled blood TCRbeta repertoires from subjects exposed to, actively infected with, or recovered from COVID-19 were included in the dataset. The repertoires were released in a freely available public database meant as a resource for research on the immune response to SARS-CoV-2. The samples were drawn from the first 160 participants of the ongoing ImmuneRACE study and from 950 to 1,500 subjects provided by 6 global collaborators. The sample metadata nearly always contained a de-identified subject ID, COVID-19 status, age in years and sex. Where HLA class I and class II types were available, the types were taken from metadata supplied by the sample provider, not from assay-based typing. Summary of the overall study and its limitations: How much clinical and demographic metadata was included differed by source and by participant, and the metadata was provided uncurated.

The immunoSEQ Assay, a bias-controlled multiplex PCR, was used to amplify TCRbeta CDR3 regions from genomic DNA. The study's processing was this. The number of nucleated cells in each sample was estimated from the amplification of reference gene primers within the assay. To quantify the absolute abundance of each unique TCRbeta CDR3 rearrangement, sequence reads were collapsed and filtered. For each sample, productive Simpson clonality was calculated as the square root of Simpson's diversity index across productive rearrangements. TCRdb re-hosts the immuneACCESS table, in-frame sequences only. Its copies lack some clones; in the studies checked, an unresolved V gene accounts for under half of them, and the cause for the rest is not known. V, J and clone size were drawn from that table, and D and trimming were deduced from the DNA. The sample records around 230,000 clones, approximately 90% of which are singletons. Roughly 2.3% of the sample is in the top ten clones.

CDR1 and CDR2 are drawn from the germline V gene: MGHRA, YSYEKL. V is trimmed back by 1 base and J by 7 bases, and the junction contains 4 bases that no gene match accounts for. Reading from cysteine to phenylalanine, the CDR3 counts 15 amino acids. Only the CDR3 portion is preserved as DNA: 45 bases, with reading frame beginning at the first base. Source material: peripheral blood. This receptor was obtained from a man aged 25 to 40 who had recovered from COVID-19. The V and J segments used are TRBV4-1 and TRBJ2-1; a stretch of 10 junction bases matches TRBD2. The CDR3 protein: CASSQGTSGLNEQFF. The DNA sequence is TGCGCCAGCAGCCAAGGGACTAGCGGATTGAATGAGCAGTTCTTC.